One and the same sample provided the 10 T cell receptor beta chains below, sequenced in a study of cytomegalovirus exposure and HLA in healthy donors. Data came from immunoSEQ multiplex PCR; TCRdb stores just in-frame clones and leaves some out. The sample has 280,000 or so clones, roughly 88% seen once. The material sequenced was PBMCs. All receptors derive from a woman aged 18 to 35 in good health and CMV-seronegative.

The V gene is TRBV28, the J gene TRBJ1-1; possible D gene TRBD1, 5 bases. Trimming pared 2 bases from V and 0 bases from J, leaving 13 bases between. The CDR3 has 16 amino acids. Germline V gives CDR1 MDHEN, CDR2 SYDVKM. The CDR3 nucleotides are TGTGCCAGCAGTTTAAGGTTTGACAGCCTGAACACTGAAGCTTTCTTT. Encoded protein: CASSLRFDSLNTEAFF.

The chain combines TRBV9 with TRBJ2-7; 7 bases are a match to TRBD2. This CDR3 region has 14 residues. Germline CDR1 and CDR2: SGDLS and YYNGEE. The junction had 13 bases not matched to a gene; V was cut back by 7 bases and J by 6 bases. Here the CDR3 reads CASARATSSAEQYF. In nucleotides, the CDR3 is TGTGCCAGCGCAAGAGCGACTAGCTCGGCCGAGCAGTACTTC.

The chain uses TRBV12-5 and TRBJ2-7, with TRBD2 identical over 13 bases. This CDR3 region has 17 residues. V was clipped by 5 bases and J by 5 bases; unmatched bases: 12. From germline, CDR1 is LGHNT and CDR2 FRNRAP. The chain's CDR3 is CASGPKTRTSGSHEQYF. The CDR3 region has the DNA TGTGCTAGTGGTCCAAAGACAAGGACTAGCGGGAGCCACGAGCAGTACTTC.

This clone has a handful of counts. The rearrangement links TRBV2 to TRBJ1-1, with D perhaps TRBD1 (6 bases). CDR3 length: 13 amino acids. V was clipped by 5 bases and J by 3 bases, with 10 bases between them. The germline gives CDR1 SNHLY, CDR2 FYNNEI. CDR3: CASSRGSYTEAFF. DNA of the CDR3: TGTGCCAGCAGTAGGGGGAGTTACACTGAAGCTTTCTTT. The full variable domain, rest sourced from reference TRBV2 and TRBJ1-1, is EPEVTQTPSHQVTQMGQEVILRCVPISNHLYFYWYRQILGQKVEFLVSFYNNEISEKSEIFDDQFSVERPDGSNFTLKIRSTKLEDSAMYFCASSRGSYTEAFFGQGTRLTVV.

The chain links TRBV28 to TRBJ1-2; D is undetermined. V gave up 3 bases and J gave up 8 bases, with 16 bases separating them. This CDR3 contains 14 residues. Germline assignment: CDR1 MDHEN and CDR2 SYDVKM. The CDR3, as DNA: TGTGCCAGCAGTTTTTCCGGGGTCTTTCGAGGCTACACCTTC. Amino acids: CASSFSGVFRGYTF.

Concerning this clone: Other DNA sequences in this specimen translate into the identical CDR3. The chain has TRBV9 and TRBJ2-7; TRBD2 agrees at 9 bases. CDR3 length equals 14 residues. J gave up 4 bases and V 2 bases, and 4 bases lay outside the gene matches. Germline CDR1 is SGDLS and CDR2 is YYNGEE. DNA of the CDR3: TGTGCCAGCAGCGTGGGGCTAGCGGGATACGAGCAGTACTTC. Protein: CASSVGLAGYEQYF. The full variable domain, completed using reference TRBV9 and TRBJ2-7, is DSGVTQTPKHLITATGQRVTLRCSPRSGDLSVYWYQQSLDQGLQFLIQYYNGEERAKGNILERFSAQQFPDLHSELNLSSLELGDSALYFCASSVGLAGYEQYFGPGTRLTVT.

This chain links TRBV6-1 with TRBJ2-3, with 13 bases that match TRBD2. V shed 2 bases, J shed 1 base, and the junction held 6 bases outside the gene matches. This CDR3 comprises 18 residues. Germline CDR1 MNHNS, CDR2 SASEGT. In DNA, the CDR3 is TGTGCCAGCAGTGAAAATGGACTAGCGGGAGTGGGCACAGATACGCAGTATTTT. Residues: CASSENGLAGVGTDTQYF.

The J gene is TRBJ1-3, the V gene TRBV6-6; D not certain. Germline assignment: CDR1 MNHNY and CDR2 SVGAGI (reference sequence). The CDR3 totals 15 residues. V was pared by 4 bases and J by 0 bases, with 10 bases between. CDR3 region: CASSLRQSSGNTIYF. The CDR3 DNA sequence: TGTGCCAGCAGTTTGAGGCAGAGCTCTGGAAACACCATATATTTT.

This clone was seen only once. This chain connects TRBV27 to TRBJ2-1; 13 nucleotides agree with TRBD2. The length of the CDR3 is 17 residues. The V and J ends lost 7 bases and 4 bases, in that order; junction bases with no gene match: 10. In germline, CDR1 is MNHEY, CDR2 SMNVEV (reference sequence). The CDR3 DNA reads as TGTGCCAGCACTAAGTGGGCGGGACTAGCGGGATACAATGAGCAGTTCTTC. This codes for CASTKWAGLAGYNEQFF.

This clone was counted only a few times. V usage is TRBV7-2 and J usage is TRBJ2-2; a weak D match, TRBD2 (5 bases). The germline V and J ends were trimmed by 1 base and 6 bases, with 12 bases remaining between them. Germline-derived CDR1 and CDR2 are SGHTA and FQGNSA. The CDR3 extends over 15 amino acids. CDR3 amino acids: CASSLVQAVAGELFF. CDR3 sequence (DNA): TGTGCCAGCAGCTTAGTTCAAGCGGTGGCCGGGGAGCTGTTTTTT.